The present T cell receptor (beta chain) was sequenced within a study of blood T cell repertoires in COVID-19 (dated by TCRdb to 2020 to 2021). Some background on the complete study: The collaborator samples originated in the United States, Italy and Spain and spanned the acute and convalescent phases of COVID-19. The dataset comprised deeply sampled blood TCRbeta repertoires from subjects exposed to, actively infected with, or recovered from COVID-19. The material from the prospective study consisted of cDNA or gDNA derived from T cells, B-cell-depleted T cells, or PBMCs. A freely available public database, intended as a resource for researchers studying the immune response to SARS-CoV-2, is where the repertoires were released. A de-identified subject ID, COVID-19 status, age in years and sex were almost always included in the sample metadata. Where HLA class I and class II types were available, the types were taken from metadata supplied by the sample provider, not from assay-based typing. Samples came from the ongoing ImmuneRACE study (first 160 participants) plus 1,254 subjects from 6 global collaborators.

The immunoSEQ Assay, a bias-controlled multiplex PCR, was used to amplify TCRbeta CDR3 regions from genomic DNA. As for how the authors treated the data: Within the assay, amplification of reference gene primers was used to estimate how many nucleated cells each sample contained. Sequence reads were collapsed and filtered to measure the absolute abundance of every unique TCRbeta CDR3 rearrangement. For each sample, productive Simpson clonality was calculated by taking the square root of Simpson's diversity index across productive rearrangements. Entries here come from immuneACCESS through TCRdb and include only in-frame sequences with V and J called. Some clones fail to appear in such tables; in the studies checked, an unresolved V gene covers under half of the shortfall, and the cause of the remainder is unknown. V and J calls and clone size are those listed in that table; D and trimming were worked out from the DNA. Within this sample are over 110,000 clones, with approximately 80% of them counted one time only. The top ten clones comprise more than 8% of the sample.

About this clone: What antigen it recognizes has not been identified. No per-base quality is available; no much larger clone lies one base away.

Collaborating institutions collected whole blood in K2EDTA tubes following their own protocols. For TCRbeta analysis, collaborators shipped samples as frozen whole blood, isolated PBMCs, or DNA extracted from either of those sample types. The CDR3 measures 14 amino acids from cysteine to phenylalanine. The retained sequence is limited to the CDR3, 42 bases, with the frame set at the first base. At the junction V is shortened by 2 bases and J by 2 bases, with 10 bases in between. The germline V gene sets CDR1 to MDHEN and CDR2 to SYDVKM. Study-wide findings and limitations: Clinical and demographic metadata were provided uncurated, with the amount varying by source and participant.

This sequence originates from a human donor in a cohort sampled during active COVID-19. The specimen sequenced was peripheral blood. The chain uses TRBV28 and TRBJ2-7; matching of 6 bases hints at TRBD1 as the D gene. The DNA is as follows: TGTGCCAGCAGTTTAGAGGGGGTACCCTACGAGCAGTACTTC. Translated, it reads CASSLEGVPYEQYF.